This T cell receptor beta chain was profiled in a study of shared clonotypes between healthy human individuals. TCRdb's copy holds only in-frame clones and misses some; the assay was immunoSEQ multiplex PCR. Among 800,000 to 950,000 clones listed, just over 95% were seen once. V shed 3 bases and J 7 bases; nucleotides not matched to a gene: 17. The CDR3 sequence is 19 residues long. Germline loops: CDR1 MDHEN, CDR2 SYDVKM. The study's findings and limits: Generation of non-shared clonotypes was less probable than generation of clonotypes shared by all four donors.

Notes on this clone: Its antigen remains unidentified.

Only CD45RO-negative cells positively selected for CCR7 counted as naive CD8 cells, so terminally differentiated effector memory CD45RA+ cells were excluded. The sequenced sample consisted of naive CD8+ T cells sorted from blood. This chain connects TRBV28 to TRBJ2-1; TRBD2 matches 11 bases. The source is a man between 25 and 39 years old in good health. CDR3 residues: CASSFVGLAGKERPNEQFF. The CDR3 coding sequence is TGTGCCAGCAGTTTTGTAGGACTAGCGGGTAAAGAAAGACCGAATGAGCAGTTCTTC.